The 15 T cell receptor beta chains listed next were all sequenced from one sample in a study of sequential checkpoint blockade in melanoma. Sample treatment: randomized to nivolumab then ipilimumab (arm A) or the reverse (arm B). Method: immunoSEQ multiplex PCR; TCRdb's copy keeps in-frame clones and lacks some. The table shows about 22,000 clones, with about 82% occurring only once. Source: CD8+ T cells sorted from blood (inferred from file names), taken from a patient given nivolumab and ipilimumab in sequence. These receptors were collected from a human donor with melanoma.

The sample holds a few counts of this clone. The J gene is TRBJ1-2, the V gene TRBV4-3; TRBD1 is a possible D gene (5 bases). Germline CDR1 is LGHNA and CDR2 is YSLEER. This CDR3 has 14 residues. With 1 base removed from V and 4 bases from J, the gap between germline ends came to 10 bases. As DNA, the CDR3 is TGCGCCAGCAGCCAAGCTCGGGGGATCTATGGCTACACCTTC. Translated: CASSQARGIYGYTF.

The chain links TRBV15 to TRBJ2-5, with 12 bases that match TRBD1. The CDR3 loop spans 16 amino acids. J lost 6 bases, V lost 0 bases, and 5 bases had no gene match. Germline V CDR1 and CDR2: LNHNV, YYDKDF (reference sequence). For the CDR3, the DNA is TGTGCCACCAGCAGAGACGGGACAGGGGGCGGGCAGACCCAGTACTTC. Translated, it gives CATSRDGTGGGQTQYF.

CDR3 DNA sequence: TGTGCCAGCAGCCGCCCGCCCGGAGTGGGCAATCAGCCCCAGCATTTT. It codes for CASSRPPGVGNQPQHF. The genes are TRBV11-3 and TRBJ1-5; D unresolved. V lost 5 bases and J 2 bases, leaving 16 bases between the germline ends. The CDR3 covers 16 residues. CDR1 SGHNT and CDR2 YENEEA come from the germline V gene.

The chain combines TRBV6-5 with TRBJ2-3, with D tentatively TRBD1 (6 bases). This CDR3 region has 14 residues. The V end lost 7 bases, the J end lost 4 bases, and 15 bases lay between the germline ends. Germline loops: CDR1 MNHEY, CDR2 SVGAGI. This CDR3 is CASTNLQGSDTQYF. In DNA, the CDR3 is TGTGCCAGCACCAACCTTCAGGGGTCAGATACGCAGTATTTT.

V usage is TRBV6-5 and J usage is TRBJ1-1, with TRBD1 as a possible D gene (5 bases). The CDR3 spans 14 residues. V lost 0 bases and J lost 4, with 9 bases in between. In germline, CDR1 is MNHEY, CDR2 SVGAGI. CDR3 in amino acids: CASSYSSGLTEAFF. In nucleotides, the CDR3 is TGTGCCAGCAGTTACTCGTCAGGGCTCACTGAAGCTTTCTTT.

CDR3 loop: CASSLDSSGNQPQHF. The CDR3 nucleotides read TGTGCCAGCAGTTTAGACAGCTCGGGTAATCAGCCCCAGCATTTT. This chain links TRBV28 with TRBJ1-5, with D possibly TRBD1 on 5 matching bases. V lost 2 bases to trimming and J lost 4 bases, with 12 bases between them. CDR1 MDHEN and CDR2 SYDVKM come from the germline V gene. This CDR3 has 15 residues.

The chain is built from TRBV13 and TRBJ2-3, with a possible D match to TRBD2 (7 bases). V lost 1 base to trimming and J lost 3 bases, with 14 bases between them. Germline V CDR1 and CDR2: PRHDT, FYEKMQ (reference sequence). The CDR3 has 16 amino acids. CDR3 in DNA: TGTGCCAGCAGCTTAGACTGGGGGGGGGCGACAGATACGCAGTATTTT. Protein sequence: CASSLDWGGATDTQYF.

This clone was counted between two and nine times. The V call is TRBV30, the J call TRBJ2-5; the D is unclear. This CDR3 has 14 residues. Germline loops: CDR1 GTSNPN, CDR2 SVGIG (reference sequence). Trimming took 0 bases from V and 5 from J, leaving 13 bases between them. DNA for the CDR3: TGTGCCTGGAGTGTAAAAGTCTTGGAGGAGACCCAGTACTTC. Translation gives CAWSVKVLEETQYF.

V gene TRBV7-8 combines with J gene TRBJ2-7; 8 positions agree with TRBD2. With V trimmed by 5 bases and J by 4 bases, 13 bases remained unmatched. CDR1 and CDR2 from the germline V gene are SGHVS and FQNEAQ. This CDR3 has 16 amino acids. The CDR3 nucleotides read TGTGCCAGCAGCGCGGAATATAGCGGGAATATATACGAGCAGTACTTC. Translating gives CASSAEYSGNIYEQYF.

V usage is TRBV7-9 and J usage is TRBJ2-1; possible D gene TRBD2, 6 bases. Germline V gene data show CDR1 as SEHNR and CDR2 as FQNEAQ (reference sequence). The CDR3 loop spans 13 amino acids. V lost 1 base, J lost 7 bases, and 8 bases lay in between. In nucleotides, the CDR3 is TGTGCCAGCAGCTTAGATGGAGGGAATGAGCAGTTCTTC. It is translated as CASSLDGGNEQFF.

The CDR3 loop reads CASTVAGETQYF. The CDR3 DNA reads as TGTGCCAGCACGGTAGCAGGGGAGACCCAGTACTTC. The chain links TRBV2 to TRBJ2-5; tentatively, D is TRBD1 (5 bases). The CDR3 is 12 residues long. The ends were cut back, 7 bases at V and 5 bases at J, with 11 bases in the middle. The germline V gene has CDR1 SNHLY and CDR2 FYNNEI. Together with reference TRBV2 and TRBJ2-5, the CDR3 gives the full variable domain: EPEVTQTPSHQVTQMGQEVILRCVPISNHLYFYWYRQILGQKVEFLVSFYNNEISEKSEIFDDQFSVERPDGSNFTLKIRSTKLEDSAMYFCASTVAGETQYFGPGTRLLVL.

This clone showed up just once. DNA of the CDR3: TGTGCCAGCTCGAGGGGGCCGGGCTATGGCTACACCTTC. It encodes CASSRGPGYGYTF. The chain links TRBV5-6 to TRBJ1-2; 7 nucleotides line up with TRBD1. Germline CDR1 is SGHDT and CDR2 is YYEEEE. V shed 7 bases, J shed 4 bases, and the junction held 7 bases outside the gene matches. The CDR3 is 13 residues long.

This chain joins TRBV5-1 and TRBJ2-7, with 7 positions matching TRBD1. CDR1 is SGHRS and CDR2 is YFSETQ in the germline V gene. The CDR3 consists of 14 residues. V trimming: 7 bases; J trimming: 5 bases; junction bases outside the gene matches: 12. CDR3 nucleotide sequence: TGCGCCAGCGGAGAGGGGGCCCGCGTCCACGAGCAGTACTTC. This encodes CASGEGARVHEQYF.

J is TRBJ1-1 and V is TRBV18; the D is unclear. V was pared by 6 bases and J by 0 bases, with 11 bases between. This CDR3 is built from 14 residues. Germline-derived CDR1 and CDR2 are KGHSH and LQKENI. The CDR3 region is CASSEDAMNTEAFF. The CDR3 bases are TGTGCCAGCTCGGAGGACGCTATGAACACTGAAGCTTTCTTT.

CDR3 protein: CASSGGNPLNEQFF. CDR3 coding DNA: TGTGCCAGCAGCGGAGGGAATCCCCTCAATGAGCAGTTCTTC. The rearrangement uses TRBV9 and TRBJ2-1; TRBD2 might be the D (5 bases). CDR3 size: 14 residues. Germline CDR1 and CDR2: SGDLS and YYNGEE. With 3 bases removed from V and 6 bases from J, the gap between germline ends came to 13 bases.